This TCR beta chain is from a study of persistence of HIV-infected CD4 T cells. For the study at large: Donors had been on suppressive ART for a median of roughly 8 years. Multiple blood draws of up to about 180 mL, except two donors with single leukapheresis.

Germline loops: CDR1 MGHRA, CDR2 YSYEKL. CDR3 length: 17 residues. The V and J ends lost 0 bases and 7 bases respectively, with 19 bases between them. Sequencing used immunoSEQ version 4 in survey mode. Each sample used up to about 1 ug genomic DNA diluted to around 10 ng/uL. Repertoires were generated with immunoSEQ multiplex PCR, while TCRdb's copy carries only in-frame clones and drops some. The sample lists about 13,000 clones, 71% occurring once. In regard to this clone: Its specificity is not known.

Cells were stimulated with CMV-infected fibroblast lysates at 10 ug/mL. Sorting of responding CD4+ T cells relied on upregulated CD40 ligand together with CD69. The chain combines TRBV4-1 with TRBJ1-3; possibly TRBD1 for D (5 bases). This specimen was CD4+ T cells sorted from PBMCs after roughly 18-hour stimulation, taken from a patient who received antiretroviral therapy. The TCR sequence derives from an adult man with HIV who was CMV-seropositive. As DNA, the CDR3 is TGCGCCAGCAGCCAAGATCCCGGCCAGGGTATTGTGAACACCATATATTTT. Protein: CASSQDPGQGIVNTIYF.